This T cell receptor beta chain was captured by sequencing in a study of cytomegalovirus exposure and HLA in healthy donors. PCR used 60 Vbeta primers and 13 Jbeta primers. TCRdb's copy holds only in-frame clones and misses some; the assay was immunoSEQ multiplex PCR. The repertoire includes 120,000 to 150,000 clones, 70% to 85% of them detected once, and approximately 2.4% sits in the top ten. The CDR3 runs 16 residues. Germline values: CDR1 MGHRA, CDR2 YSYEKL. The junction had 10 bases not matched to a gene; V was cut back by 3 bases and J by 6 bases. Concerning this clone itself: At the DNA level, this CDR3 is encoded by other sequences in the same sample as well.

The chain couples TRBV4-1 to TRBJ2-3; the match to TRBD1 covers 9 bases. The source of this sequence is a male donor in good health and CMV-seronegative. Sample: PBMCs. The CDR3 region is CASSQVGGQGSDTQYF. CDR3 nucleotides: TGCGCCAGCAGCCAGGTGGGGGGACAGGGATCCGATACGCAGTATTTT.